Below are 27 T cell receptor beta chains sequenced from a single sample in a study of T-cell memory formation after mild COVID-19. TCRdb re-derived calls from the 5' RACE reads in MiXCR, one entry per CDR3 protein. The sample consists of fewer than 150,000 distinct CDR3 sequences, 22% of them appearing once. The sequenced sample consisted of PBMCs or a T cell subset sorted from them (not recorded which). The origin of the receptors is a young man who had mild COVID-19 (a few samples of this study predate the infection). Cell type and time point are not known.

V gene TRBV12-3 or TRBV12-4 combines with J gene TRBJ2-5; TRBD2 aligns across 7 bases. Losses at the gene ends were 5 bases for V and 3 bases for J; bases not matched to a gene: 9. The CDR3 has 15 residues. As DNA, the CDR3 is TGTGCCAGCAGTCTTAGCGGGTCGGGGGAAGAGACCCAGTACTTC. Translation: CASSLSGSGEETQYF.

This clonotype occurred a few times. This chain connects TRBV7-9 to TRBJ1-1, with D hard to call. V was cut by 5 bases and J by 4 bases, with 14 bases left in between. Germline CDR1 is SEHNR and CDR2 is FQNEAQ (reference sequence). CDR3 size: 14 residues. For the CDR3, the DNA is TGTGCCAGCAGCCCTACCTCGCGGAGCACTGAAGCTTTCTTT. This translates into CASSPTSRSTEAFF. The variable domain in full, completed from reference TRBV7-9 and TRBJ1-1, reads DTGVSQNPRHKITKRGQNVTFRCDPISEHNRLYWYRQTLGQGPEFLTYFQNEAQLEKSRLLSDRFSAERPKGSFSTLEIQRTEQGDSAMYLCASSPTSRSTEAFFGQGTRLTVV.

The chain employs TRBV29-1 and TRBJ1-1, with unresolved D. Trimming took off 3 bases at V and 2 bases at J, with 7 bases between the two ends. This CDR3 has 12 residues. The germline CDR1 and CDR2 sequences are SQVTM and ANQGSEA. As DNA, the CDR3 is TGCAGCGTTGAGGGTCCAAACACTGAAGCTTTCTTT. Translation: CSVEGPNTEAFF.

The chain has TRBV13 and TRBJ2-1, with 7 bases that match TRBD1. The CDR3 spans 15 residues. The trim removed 2 bases at V and 2 bases at J, leaving 3 bases unmatched. CDR1 is PRHDT and CDR2 is FYEKMQ in the germline V gene (reference sequence). The CDR3 loop is CASSLRQGPYNEQFF. The CDR3 coding sequence is TGTGCCAGCAGCTTAAGACAGGGTCCCTACAATGAGCAGTTCTTC.

This clonotype has a count of ten or more. The chain links TRBV5-1 to TRBJ2-5; the D is unclear. CDR1 SGHRS and CDR2 YFSETQ come from the germline V gene. The CDR3 sequence is 13 residues long. V lost 0 bases to trimming and J lost 3 bases, with 6 bases between them. In DNA, the CDR3 is TGCGCCAGCAGCTTGGGGGTAGAAGAGACCCAGTACTTC. Translating it yields CASSLGVEETQYF. Complete variable domain (other parts from reference TRBV5-1 and TRBJ2-5): KAGVTQTPRYLIKTRGQQVTLSCSPISGHRSVSWYQQTPGQGLQFLFEYFSETQRNKGNFPGRFSGRQFSNSRSEMNVSTLELGDSALYLCASSLGVEETQYFGPGTRLLVL.

The chain has TRBV6-5 and TRBJ1-5; TRBD1 agrees at 7 bases. The CDR3 is 15 residues long. Trimming took 6 bases from V and 0 from J; bases not matched to a gene: 5. The germline CDR1 and CDR2 sequences are MNHEY and SVGAGI. The CDR3 DNA is TGTGCCAGCAGGCCGACAGGGTATAGCAATCAGCCCCAGCATTTT. Translation gives CASRPTGYSNQPQHF.

The sample holds a few counts of this clonotype. The chain carries TRBV5-5 and TRBJ2-3; weak D call: TRBD1 (5 bases). The CDR3 contains 14 residues. Germline CDR1 is SGHKS and CDR2 is YYEKEE (reference sequence). Trimming pared 0 bases from V and 2 bases from J, leaving 7 bases between. CDR3 in DNA: TGTGCCAGCAGCTTGGACAGGTTCACAGATACGCAGTATTTT. Protein product: CASSLDRFTDTQYF. The entire variable domain, with the rest obtained from reference TRBV5-5 and TRBJ2-3, is as follows: DAGVTQSPTHLIKTRGQQVTLRCSPISGHKSVSWYQQVLGQGPQFIFQYYEKEERGRGNFPDRFSARQFPNYSSELNVNALLLGDSALYLCASSLDRFTDTQYFGPGTRLTVL.

There are a few counts of this clonotype. For the CDR3, the DNA is TGCGCCAGCAGCCCCCGGGGCGAGACCCAGTACTTC. As protein: CASSPRGETQYF. The chain links TRBV4-1 to TRBJ2-5; D possibly uses TRBD1 or TRBD2 (5 bases each). The CDR3 contains 12 residues. V lost 4 bases and J lost 5, with 8 bases in between. Per the germline V gene, CDR1 is MGHRA and CDR2 is YSYEKL.

The chain has TRBV30 and TRBJ2-7; D might be TRBD1 or TRBD2, each matching 5 bases. V lost 0 bases and J lost 10, with 10 bases in between. This CDR3 comprises 11 residues. The germline gives CDR1 GTSNPN, CDR2 SVGIG (reference sequence). The DNA for the CDR3 is TGTGCCTGGAGTGTACTTGGGGACCAGTACTTC. It specifies CAWSVLGDQYF. The complete variable domain, with remaining parts taken from reference TRBV30 and TRBJ2-7, reads SQTIHQWPATLVQPVGSPLSLECTVEGTSNPNLYWYRQAAGRGLQLLFYSVGIGQISSEVPQNLSASRPQDRQFILSSKKLLLSDSGFYLCAWSVLGDQYFGPGTRLTVT.

This clonotype was detected only a few times. The chain links TRBV6-2 or TRBV6-3 to TRBJ2-7, with TRBD2 matching 7 bases. Germline V gene lookup returns CDR1 MNHEY and CDR2 SVGEGT. The J segment lost 2 bases and the V segment lost 2 bases, leaving 12 bases of the junction unmatched. CDR3 size: 17 residues. This CDR3 reads CASSYIQGGTHPYEQYF. The CDR3 DNA sequence: TGTGCCAGCAGTTACATCCAGGGAGGGACGCATCCCTACGAGCAGTACTTC.

This clonotype was observed a few times. The CDR3 loop reads CASSWTGGIDEQYV. In DNA, the CDR3 is TGCGCCAGCAGCTGGACAGGGGGGATTGACGAGCAGTACGTC. The chain combines TRBV5-1 with TRBJ2-7; 10 nucleotides align to TRBD1. CDR3 length equals 14 residues. Trimming cost V 3 bases and J 5 bases; bases outside gene matches: 5. CDR1 SGHRS and CDR2 YFSETQ come from the germline V gene.

This clonotype was observed a handful of times. CDR3 sequence: CASSWSRGRFYEQYV. The DNA of the CDR3 is TGTGCCAGCAGCTGGTCCAGGGGAAGGTTCTACGAGCAGTACGTC. V is TRBV5-6 and J is TRBJ2-7; tentatively, D is TRBD1 (6 bases). The CDR3 contains 15 residues. Looked up from germline, CDR1 is SGHDT and CDR2 is YYEEEE. The V end lost 3 bases, the J end lost 3 bases, and 16 bases lay between the germline ends.

This clonotype occurred a few times. CDR3 sequence reads: CASSQSPGTGAYEQYV. Written as DNA, the CDR3 is TGCGCCAGCAGCCAGTCGCCAGGGACAGGGGCTTACGAGCAGTACGTC. This chain links TRBV4-1 with TRBJ2-7, with 10 positions matching TRBD1. J lost 4 bases, V lost 3 bases, and 9 bases had no gene match. Germline CDR1 and CDR2: MGHRA and YSYEKL. The CDR3 has 16 residues.

This clonotype was counted between two and nine times. The chain has TRBV6-5 and TRBJ2-2; perhaps TRBD2 as D (5 bases). The germline V gene encodes CDR1 MNHEY and CDR2 SVGAGI. Trimming left V 3 bases short and J 1 base short, with 15 bases between. The CDR3 spans 17 residues. CDR3 DNA: TGTGCCAGCAGTTATTTGATAGGGAGCGAGAACACCGGGGAGCTGTTTTTT. It codes for CASSYLIGSENTGELFF.

The chain is built from TRBV6-5 and TRBJ2-1; possible D gene TRBD2, 6 bases. Germline V lookup: CDR1 MNHEY, CDR2 SVGAGI. With 2 bases removed from V and 10 bases from J, the gap between germline ends came to 15 bases. This CDR3 has 14 amino acids. The CDR3 bases are TGTGCCAGCAGTTACGGGACCCTGGGAGGCGAGCAGTTCTTC. This encodes CASSYGTLGGEQFF.

This clonotype was detected a few times. The chain combines TRBV27 with TRBJ2-3; D not resolved. CDR3 length: 13 residues. With 3 bases removed from V and 1 base from J, the gap between germline ends came to 5 bases. Germline CDR1 and CDR2: MNHEY and SMNVEV (reference sequence). The CDR3 region is CASSFPGTDTQYF. The CDR3 DNA sequence: TGTGCCAGCAGTTTCCCCGGCACAGATACGCAGTATTTT.

The rearrangement joins TRBV7-2 to TRBJ2-3; D is uncertain. Germline CDR1 SGHTA, CDR2 FQGNSA. The CDR3 contains 14 residues. V lost 4 bases and J lost 4, with 12 bases in between. Written as DNA, the CDR3 is TGTGCCAGCAGCTCCGGCGTAGGCGCAGATACGCAGTATTTT. It encodes CASSSGVGADTQYF.

This clonotype was detected only a few times. This chain connects TRBV4-2 to TRBJ2-1; D possibly uses TRBD1 or TRBD2 (5 bases each). Germline CDR1 and CDR2: LGHNA and YNFKEQ. Trimming left V 1 base short and J 10 bases short, with 14 bases between. This CDR3 region has 14 residues. The CDR3 DNA reads as TGTGCCAGCAGCCAAGCCGGGGACGGGACGGAGCAGTTCTTC. Protein sequence: CASSQAGDGTEQFF.

The V gene is TRBV7-9, the J gene TRBJ2-1, with 13 nucleotides matching TRBD2. Germline-derived CDR1 and CDR2 are SEHNR and FQNEAQ (reference sequence). The CDR3 covers 15 residues. V was pared by 2 bases and J by 9 bases, with 4 bases of the junction left unmatched. The CDR3 sequence: CASSLTSGGALEQFF. The CDR3 coding sequence is TGTGCCAGCAGCTTAACTAGCGGGGGGGCCCTTGAGCAGTTCTTC. Full variable domain (remainder filled in from reference TRBV7-9 and TRBJ2-1): DTGVSQNPRHKITKRGQNVTFRCDPISEHNRLYWYRQTLGQGPEFLTYFQNEAQLEKSRLLSDRFSAERPKGSFSTLEIQRTEQGDSAMYLCASSLTSGGALEQFFGPGTRLTVL.

The sample holds a few counts of this clonotype. The V call is TRBV6-5, the J call TRBJ1-1, with D unclear. The CDR3 runs to 17 residues. CDR1 is MNHEY and CDR2 is SVGAGI in the germline V gene. Trimming removed 5 bases at V and 1 base at J, with 20 bases between. CDR3: CASSPTRAVYPNTEAFF. The CDR3 DNA is TGTGCCAGCAGTCCCACACGGGCTGTGTATCCGAACACTGAAGCTTTCTTT.

This clonotype has at least ten counts. CDR3 coding DNA: TGTGCCAGCAGCACCGGGCTTCCGAACACTGAAGCTTTCTTT. This gives the protein CASSTGLPNTEAFF. The genes are TRBV12-3 or TRBV12-4 and TRBJ1-1; D is uncertain. This CDR3 is 14 amino acids long. V was shortened by 6 bases and J by 1 base, with 12 bases between the two germline ends.

The sample holds a few counts of this clonotype. The chain recombines TRBV29-1 with TRBJ2-2; D gene unclear. The CDR3 has 13 amino acids. V was trimmed by 5 bases and J by 0 bases, leaving 7 bases between them. Germline CDR1 and CDR2: SQVTM and ANQGSEA. CDR3: CSVWATNTGELFF. CDR3 coding DNA: TGCAGCGTTTGGGCGACGAACACCGGGGAGCTGTTTTTT.

This clonotype was seen only a few times. The chain carries TRBV7-9 and TRBJ2-3, with TRBD1 as a possible D gene (6 bases). Trimming removed 5 bases at V and 2 bases at J, with 14 bases between. The germline CDR1 and CDR2 sequences are SEHNR and FQNEAQ (reference sequence). CDR3 length: 15 residues. The CDR3, as DNA: TGTGCCAGCAGCACCTCGGACAGAATCACAGATACGCAGTATTTT. This encodes CASSTSDRITDTQYF.

This chain uses TRBV6-2 or TRBV6-3 with TRBJ2-3; tentative D call: TRBD2 (6 bases). V was trimmed by 2 bases and J by 2 bases, leaving 20 bases between them. This CDR3 spans 18 amino acids. Germline V CDR1 and CDR2: MNHEY, SVGEGT. The CDR3 bases are TGTGCCAGCAGTTACCCCGGGACTCTTCCAAACCTCACAGATACGCAGTATTTT. Translated, it gives CASSYPGTLPNLTDTQYF.

This clonotype was recorded a few times. The V gene is TRBV12-3 or TRBV12-4, the J gene TRBJ1-1; no firm D call. Deletions cut 5 bases from V and 1 base from J, with 20 bases between. The CDR3 runs 17 residues. The CDR3: CASSLRPTMDGNTEAFF. The CDR3 nucleotides read TGTGCCAGCAGTCTCCGCCCGACGATGGATGGGAACACTGAAGCTTTCTTT.

V and J are TRBV4-3 and TRBJ2-3; D possibly corresponds to TRBD2 (5 bases). This CDR3 has 15 amino acids. Deletions cut 3 bases from V and 2 bases from J, with 12 bases between. CDR1 and CDR2 (germline): LGHNA, YSLEER. The CDR3 nucleotides are TGCGCCAGCAGCCAGATACTAGAGGCCACAGATACGCAGTATTTT. Encoded protein: CASSQILEATDTQYF.

In regard to this clonotype: At one end the junction does not follow the germline gene, possibly because of a read error. This chain joins TRBV2 and TRBJ2-2; D is possibly TRBD1 (6 bases). Germline V gene lookup returns CDR1 SNHLY and CDR2 FYNNEI. The length of the CDR3 is 17 residues. CDR3 residues: CASSDFGQQTKTGELFF. CDR3 sequence (DNA): TGTGCCAGCAGTGACTTTGGACAGCAGACGAAGACCGGGGAGCTGTTTTTT.